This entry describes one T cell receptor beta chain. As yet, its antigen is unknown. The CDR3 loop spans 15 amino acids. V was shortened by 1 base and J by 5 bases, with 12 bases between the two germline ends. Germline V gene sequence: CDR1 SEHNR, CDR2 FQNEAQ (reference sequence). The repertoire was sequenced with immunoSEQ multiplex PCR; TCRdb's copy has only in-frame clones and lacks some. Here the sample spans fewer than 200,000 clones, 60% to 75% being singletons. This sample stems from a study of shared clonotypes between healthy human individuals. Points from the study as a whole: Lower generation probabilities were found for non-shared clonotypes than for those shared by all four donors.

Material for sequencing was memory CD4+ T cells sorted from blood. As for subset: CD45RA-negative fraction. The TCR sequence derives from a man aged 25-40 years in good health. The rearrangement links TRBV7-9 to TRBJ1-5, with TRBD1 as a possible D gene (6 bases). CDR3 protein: CASSLGTGKDQPQHF. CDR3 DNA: TGTGCCAGCAGCTTAGGTACAGGGAAGGATCAGCCCCAGCATTTT.